These 2 T cell receptor beta chains were all obtained from the same sample, sequenced in a study of shared clonotypes between healthy human individuals. TCRdb's copy holds only in-frame clones and misses some; the assay was immunoSEQ multiplex PCR. This table holds about 480,000 clones, roughly 79% found once. Source material: PBMCs. These receptors originate from a woman aged 35 to 49 in good health. Some clones in this sample may be carry-over from other donors' samples.

The rearrangement joins TRBV2 to TRBJ1-4; no clear D gene. Germline V CDR1 and CDR2: SNHLY, FYNNEI. The CDR3 covers 13 residues. Deletions cut 7 bases from V and 3 bases from J, with 9 bases between. CDR3 in DNA: TGTGCCAGCATCCGAGATCCTAATGAAAAACTGTTTTTT. Translated: CASIRDPNEKLFF.

This sequence joins TRBV19 and TRBJ1-5, with no clear D. Trimming cost V 3 bases and J 0 bases, with 6 bases left between them. CDR1 and CDR2 (germline): LNHDA, SQIVND (reference sequence). The CDR3 consists of 14 residues. In DNA form, the CDR3 reads TGTGCCAGTAGTATTGAGGTTAGCAATCAGCCCCAGCATTTT. Protein sequence: CASSIEVSNQPQHF.